A selection of T cell receptor beta chains follows, all from one sample in a study of T-cell reconstitution after alpha-beta-depleted transplantation in children. Each CDR3 protein gets one entry after TCRdb re-called the PCR reads with MiXCR. The repertoire consists of 250,000 to 350,000 distinct CDR3 sequences, with 9.9% occurring once and the leading ten covering about a tenth. Sequenced here: PBMCs from the stem cell graft donor, sampled from the stem cell graft. The receptors shown here come from a human donor who donated a stem cell graft to a child with SCID. Each CDR3 is given with its conserved first and last residue. The D gene is left open where the match is weak. Clone size appears in some rows only: once, few, many, or a class for an expanded clone.

size	V	D	J	CDR3	DNA
few	TRBV5-1	TRBD2	TRBJ2-7	CASGGGTRDPYEQYF	TGCGCCAGCGGGGGGGGGACTCGAGACCCCTACGAGCAGTACTTC
many	TRBV27	TRBD1	TRBJ2-2	CASKSTGPLSGELFF	TGTGCCAGTAAATCGACAGGGCCTCTCTCCGGGGAGCTGTTTTTT
.	TRBV5-1	TRBD1	TRBJ2-2	CASTEGGIGELFF	TGCGCCAGCACTGAAGGGGGCATCGGGGAGCTGTTTTTT
few	TRBV4-1	.	TRBJ2-2	CASSQRGTRDGELFF	TGCGCCAGCAGCCAACGCGGGACTCGAGACGGGGAGCTGTTTTTT
many	TRBV7-6	.	TRBJ2-2	CASSLVGTVPTGELFF	TGTGCCAGCAGCTTAGTGGGTACAGTACCCACCGGGGAGCTGTTTTTT
.	TRBV14	.	TRBJ2-3	CASSWPGEDTQYF	TGTGCCAGCAGTTGGCCGGGAGAAGATACGCAGTATTTT
few	TRBV2	.	TRBJ2-4	CASSESGNAGKNIQYF	TGTGCCAGCAGTGAATCAGGCAACGCGGGCAAAAACATTCAGTACTTC
.	TRBV19	TRBD1	TRBJ2-5	CASWGQGGETQYF	TGTGCCAGTTGGGGACAGGGTGGGGAGACCCAGTACTTC
.	TRBV9	.	TRBJ2-2	CASSVWDTGELFF	TGTGCCAGCAGCGTCTGGGACACCGGGGAGCTGTTTTTT
.	TRBV2	.	TRBJ2-5	CASTLNAGQTQETQYF	TGTGCCAGCACCCTGAATGCGGGCCAGACCCAAGAGACCCAGTACTTC
many	TRBV20-1	TRBD1	TRBJ1-2	CSARQGGSYGYTF	TGCAGTGCTAGACAGGGGGGTAGCTATGGCTACACCTTC
.	TRBV7-3	.	TRBJ2-7	CASSLTSDWRYKQYF	TGTGCCAGCAGCTTAACCTCGGACTGGAGGTACAAGCAGTACTTC
few	TRBV28	.	TRBJ1-2	CASSLPQENYGYTF	TGTGCCAGCAGTTTACCCCAGGAGAACTATGGCTACACCTTC
many	TRBV3-1	.	TRBJ1-3	CASSQGPNRNSGNTIYF	TGTGCCAGCAGCCAAGGACCTAACAGGAACTCTGGAAACACCATATATTTT
.	TRBV12-3/TRBV12-4	.	TRBJ2-7	CASRAGHSSYEQYF	TGTGCCAGCAGGGCAGGCCATAGCTCCTACGAGCAGTACTTC
many	TRBV18	.	TRBJ2-7	CASSQRESFHEQYF	TGTGCCAGCTCTCAAAGGGAGAGTTTCCACGAGCAGTACTTC
.	TRBV15	.	TRBJ2-5	CATSIRGREETQYF	TGTGCCACCAGCATTCGGGGCAGGGAAGAGACCCAGTACTTC
few	TRBV2	.	TRBJ1-2	CASSPPLLDYTF	TGTGCCAGCAGCCCCCCCTTATTGGACTACACCTTC
.	TRBV5-1	.	TRBJ2-5	CASSTRDIKETQYF	TGCGCCAGCAGCACGCGGGACATTAAAGAGACCCAGTACTTC
.	TRBV5-1	TRBD2	TRBJ2-3	CASSLVLAGQDTQYF	TGCGCCAGCAGCTTGGTGCTAGCGGGGCAAGATACGCAGTATTTT
few	TRBV20-1	.	TRBJ1-5	CSAVTGVQPQHF	TGCAGTGCTGTAACAGGTGTCCAGCCCCAGCATTTT
.	TRBV12-3/TRBV12-4	TRBD2	TRBJ2-2	CASSLLAGATGELFF	TGTGCCAGCAGTTTATTAGCGGGCGCCACCGGGGAGCTGTTTTTT
few	TRBV7-8	TRBD1	TRBJ1-5	CASSPRTGAFGPQHF	TGTGCCAGCAGCCCCCGGACAGGGGCGTTCGGTCCCCAGCATTTT
.	TRBV6-5	.	TRBJ2-7	CASSYSQVSYEQYF	TGTGCCAGCAGTTACTCACAGGTATCCTACGAGCAGTACTTC
many	TRBV11-2	.	TRBJ2-7	CASSLHYEQYF	TGTGCCAGCAGCTTACACTACGAGCAGTACTTC
few	TRBV20-1	.	TRBJ2-7	CSASGVSSYEQYF	TGCAGTGCTAGCGGGGTTAGCTCCTACGAGCAGTACTTC
many	TRBV18	TRBD2	TRBJ2-7	CASSRLAGVYEQYF	TGTGCCAGCTCCCGACTAGCGGGGGTTTACGAGCAGTACTTC
.	TRBV10-3	.	TRBJ1-1	CAITEGGLVGVNTEAFF	TGTGCCATCACCGAGGGGGGGCTTGTCGGAGTGAACACTGAAGCTTTCTTT
few	TRBV7-6	TRBD1	TRBJ2-7	CASSPDRGLVEQYF	TGTGCCAGCAGCCCGGACAGGGGGCTAGTCGAGCAGTACTTC
few	TRBV6-2/TRBV6-3	.	TRBJ2-4	CASTTLGPKNIQYF	TGTGCCAGCACCACATTAGGGCCCAAAAACATTCAGTACTTC
many	TRBV27	.	TRBJ1-4	CASSFRVLEKLFF	TGTGCCAGCAGTTTTAGGGTGCTGGAAAAACTGTTTTTT
.	TRBV5-1	TRBD1	TRBJ2-7	CASSLDRGDPYEQYF	TGCGCCAGCAGCTTGGACAGGGGGGACCCCTACGAGCAGTACTTC
few	TRBV7-3	.	TRBJ2-7	CASSPAVGAYEQYF	TGTGCCAGCAGCCCAGCGGTTGGTGCCTACGAGCAGTACTTC
many	TRBV7-2	.	TRBJ2-3	CASAPRVADTQYF	TGTGCCAGCGCCCCCAGGGTAGCAGATACGCAGTATTTT
many	TRBV27	.	TRBJ2-7	CASSLGRGGYEQYF	TGTGCCAGCAGTTTAGGCAGGGGCGGTTACGAGCAGTACTTC
few	TRBV20-1	.	TRBJ2-3	CSVVGLSTDTQYF	TGCAGTGTCGTGGGACTTAGCACAGATACGCAGTATTTT
few	TRBV6-5	.	TRBJ1-4	CASSFRDGNEKLFF	TGTGCCAGCAGTTTCCGGGACGGGAATGAAAAACTGTTTTTT
few	TRBV7-9	.	TRBJ1-4	CASSPGKLFF	TGTGCCAGCAGCCCCGGGAAACTGTTTTTT
.	TRBV15	.	TRBJ1-6	CATSRDIGAGSPLHF	TGTGCCACCAGCAGAGATATAGGGGCTGGTTCACCCCTCCACTTT
few	TRBV10-3	.	TRBJ2-5	CAISEGDSRAQYF	TGTGCCATCAGTGAGGGGGACTCTAGGGCCCAGTACTTC
.	TRBV13	.	TRBJ1-2	CASSLGTGRSNYGYTF	TGTGCCAGCAGCTTAGGCACGGGACGGAGCAACTATGGCTACACCTTC